These T cell receptor beta chains were read from a single sample in a study of blood T cell repertoires in COVID-19. The repertoire was sequenced with immunoSEQ multiplex PCR; TCRdb's copy has only in-frame clones and lacks some. The profile shows 100,000 or so clones, 75% to 90% of them singletons. Material: peripheral blood. These receptor sequences come from a woman in her 70s with active or convalescent COVID-19. Both conserved end residues are part of each CDR3. Each record gives: J gene, V gene, D gene, clone size, CDR3 protein, CDR3 DNA. A D gene is named only where the DNA matches it firmly. Where a row states a size, it is once, few, many or the class of an expanded clone; other rows omit it.

j_call: TRBJ2-5
v_call: TRBV19
d_call: -
clone_size: -
cdr3_aa: CASSQTRGVTQYF
cdr3_nt: TGTGCCAGTAGTCAAACCAGGGGAGTGACCCAGTACTTC

j_call: TRBJ2-1
v_call: TRBV7-3
d_call: TRBD2
clone_size: -
cdr3_aa: CASSPSGGEQFF
cdr3_nt: TGTGCCAGCAGCCCTAGCGGTGGTGAGCAGTTCTTC

j_call: TRBJ2-5
v_call: TRBV28
d_call: TRBD2
clone_size: -
cdr3_aa: CASKAGGRETQYF
cdr3_nt: TGTGCCAGCAAAGCGGGGGGGCGAGAGACCCAGTACTTC

j_call: TRBJ1-6
v_call: TRBV7-3
d_call: -
clone_size: -
cdr3_aa: CASSLLASPNSPLHF
cdr3_nt: TGTGCCAGCAGCTTATTAGCCAGCCCGAATTCACCCCTCCACTTT

j_call: TRBJ2-7
v_call: TRBV27
d_call: -
clone_size: -
cdr3_aa: CASSSLLGVGIKYF
cdr3_nt: TGTGCCAGCAGTTCGCTCCTCGGGGTAGGGATTAAGTACTTC

j_call: TRBJ2-5
v_call: TRBV4-1
d_call: TRBD2
clone_size: -
cdr3_aa: CASSPLQTTSGRYETQYF
cdr3_nt: TGCGCCAGCAGCCCCCTTCAGACGACTAGCGGGAGATATGAGACCCAGTACTTC

j_call: TRBJ1-1
v_call: TRBV11-2
d_call: TRBD1
clone_size: -
cdr3_aa: CASTFQGDTEAFF
cdr3_nt: TGTGCCAGCACCTTCCAGGGGGACACTGAAGCTTTCTTT

j_call: TRBJ1-2
v_call: TRBV7-2
d_call: -
clone_size: once
cdr3_aa: CASSLLLGYGYTF
cdr3_nt: TGTGCCAGCAGCCTACTTCTAGGCTATGGCTACACCTTC

j_call: TRBJ1-4
v_call: TRBV5-1
d_call: TRBD1
clone_size: -
cdr3_aa: CASSLGTGEEKLFF
cdr3_nt: TGCGCCAGCAGCCTAGGGACAGGGGAGGAAAAACTGTTTTTT

j_call: TRBJ2-1
v_call: TRBV7-3
d_call: -
clone_size: -
cdr3_aa: CATYNEQFF
cdr3_nt: TGTGCCACTTACAATGAGCAGTTCTTC

j_call: TRBJ2-7
v_call: TRBV5-1
d_call: -
clone_size: once
cdr3_aa: CASSFGYEQYF
cdr3_nt: TGCGCCAGCAGCTTCGGCTACGAGCAGTACTTC

j_call: TRBJ1-5
v_call: TRBV10-3
d_call: TRBD1
clone_size: -
cdr3_aa: CALRQGADQPQHF
cdr3_nt: TGTGCCCTTCGACAGGGGGCGGATCAGCCCCAGCATTTT

j_call: TRBJ1-4
v_call: TRBV6-6
d_call: -
clone_size: once
cdr3_aa: CASSRGGSNEKLFF
cdr3_nt: TGTGCCAGCAGCCGGGGGGGGTCTAATGAAAAACTGTTTTTT

j_call: TRBJ1-1
v_call: TRBV7-9
d_call: TRBD1
clone_size: -
cdr3_aa: CATPGTGLMNTEAFF
cdr3_nt: TGTGCCACTCCCGGGACAGGGCTCATGAACACTGAAGCTTTCTTT

j_call: TRBJ2-1
v_call: TRBV18
d_call: -
clone_size: -
cdr3_aa: CASSPTTGNYNEQFF
cdr3_nt: TGTGCCAGCTCACCTACGACCGGGAACTACAATGAGCAGTTCTTC

j_call: TRBJ1-1
v_call: TRBV29-1
d_call: -
clone_size: -
cdr3_aa: CSVGPEIIGTEAFF
cdr3_nt: TGCAGCGTGGGGCCGGAGATCATCGGAACTGAAGCTTTCTTT

j_call: TRBJ2-1
v_call: TRBV19
d_call: TRBD2
clone_size: few
cdr3_aa: CASNAGGSTYNEQFF
cdr3_nt: TGTGCCAGTAATGCGGGAGGGTCCACATACAATGAGCAGTTCTTC

j_call: TRBJ1-1
v_call: TRBV18
d_call: -
clone_size: -
cdr3_aa: CASSRGRMNTEAFF
cdr3_nt: TGTGCCAGCTCACGCGGCAGAATGAACACTGAAGCTTTCTTT

j_call: TRBJ1-4
v_call: TRBV9
d_call: TRBD1
clone_size: few
cdr3_aa: CASSLGTVANEKLFF
cdr3_nt: TGTGCCAGCAGCTTGGGGACAGTGGCTAATGAAAAACTGTTTTTT

j_call: TRBJ2-4
v_call: TRBV6-1
d_call: TRBD2
clone_size: -
cdr3_aa: CASSDSGGKNIQYF
cdr3_nt: TGTGCCAGCAGTGATTCGGGGGGTAAAAACATTCAGTACTTC

j_call: TRBJ2-3
v_call: TRBV7-9
d_call: -
clone_size: -
cdr3_aa: CASSLGVGDFTDTQYF
cdr3_nt: TGTGCCAGCAGCTTAGGCGTGGGGGACTTCACAGATACGCAGTATTTT

j_call: TRBJ1-1
v_call: TRBV28
d_call: -
clone_size: -
cdr3_aa: CASSPNSREAFF
cdr3_nt: TGTGCCAGCAGCCCCAATTCCCGGGAAGCTTTCTTT